The clone carrying this TCR beta chain was recorded at least ten times. Antigen unknown. At one boundary the junction diverges from the germline segment, which might be a read error. Prepared libraries of TCR beta cDNA carried unique molecular identifiers. TCRdb re-called the PCR reads through MiXCR, storing one row per CDR3 protein. The data show approximately 770,000 distinct CDR3 sequences, about half seen once. This sample stems from a study of post-analysis software for immune sequencing data. The CDR3 extends over 14 amino acids. The germline V gene has CDR1 SGHRS and CDR2 YFSETQ. Study-wide results and limits: There were a few TRBV segments more frequent in patients than controls, and TRBV5-6, TRBV5-1 and TRBV20-1 were among them. Normalized Chao1 diversity in multiple sclerosis patients fell significantly below that of controls.

The receptor's source is a girl aged 10-17 years with multiple sclerosis. The sample taken for sequencing was blood. The chain joins TRBV5-1 to TRBJ1-6; 7 bases agree with TRBD1. In DNA, the CDR3 is TGTGCCAGCAGCTCCGGGACAGTAAATTCACCCCTCCACTTT. Residues: CASSSGTVNSPLHF.